Presented here are 31 T cell receptor beta chains from one specimen sequenced in a study of a mutant IDH1 vaccine in newly diagnosed glioma. The method was immunoSEQ multiplex PCR; TCRdb's version includes in-frame clones alone and lacks a portion of them. This sample has just over 65,000 clones; over 75% occur once, and the top ten carry more than 10%. Described time point: week 23, last vaccination. Every vaccination contained 300 ug of the mutant IDH1 20-mer peptide and was paired with topical imiquimod. These receptors have no identified antigens. Here the sequenced sample was PBMCs, taken from a glioma patient whose treatment included an IDH1 peptide vaccine. All receptors derive from a man aged 18 to 30 with glioma.

This chain links TRBV12-5 with TRBJ2-2; TRBD1 is a possible D gene (6 bases). CDR3 length: 16 residues. The V and J ends lost 4 bases and 0 bases respectively, with 12 bases between them. From germline, CDR1 is LGHNT and CDR2 FRNRAP. The CDR3 coding sequence is TGTGCTAGTGGTTATCCAGAGGGGGCGAACACCGGGGAGCTGTTTTTT. The encoded protein is CASGYPEGANTGELFF. The variable domain in full, with the rest retrieved from reference TRBV12-5 and TRBJ2-2, is DARVTQTPRHKVTEMGQEVTMRCQPILGHNTVFWYRQTMMQGLELLAYFRNRAPLDDSGMPKDRFSAEMPDATLATLKIQPSEPRDSAVYFCASGYPEGANTGELFFGEGSRLTVL.

V gene TRBV19 combines with J gene TRBJ1-1, with D possibly TRBD1 on 5 matching bases. The CDR3 has 12 residues. Germline V gene lookup returns CDR1 LNHDA and CDR2 SQIVND (reference sequence). Trimming stripped 7 bases from V and 4 bases from J, with 10 bases between. The CDR3 DNA is TGTGCCAGTATAGGGGTACTCACTGAAGCTTTCTTT. Amino acids: CASIGVLTEAFF.

The sample holds one count of this clone. The chain combines TRBV27 with TRBJ2-6, with a tentative D call TRBD1 (7 bases). Trimming removed 3 bases from V and 2 bases from J, with 14 bases in between. The CDR3 loop spans 17 amino acids. Germline CDR1 MNHEY, CDR2 SMNVEV (reference sequence). CDR3 region: CASSLEGARAGANVLTF. The DNA for the CDR3 is TGTGCCAGCAGTTTGGAGGGGGCAAGGGCTGGGGCCAACGTCCTGACTTTC.

The rearrangement uses TRBV18 and TRBJ1-4; D is unresolved. CDR1 is KGHSH, CDR2 LQKENI, per germline. The CDR3 runs 13 residues. V dropped 2 bases and J dropped 8 bases, with 9 bases sitting between them. Written as DNA, the CDR3 is TGTGCCAGCTCACCAATTATCGGGGAAAAACTGTTTTTT. Translated: CASSPIIGEKLFF.

This chain links TRBV4-2 with TRBJ2-7; D gene unclear. V was shortened by 0 bases and J by 3 bases, with 12 bases between the two germline ends. In germline, CDR1 is LGHNA, CDR2 YNFKEQ. The CDR3 is made up of 15 amino acids. The CDR3, as DNA: TGTGCCAGCAGCCAAGAGTGGGTACAACTCTACGAGCAGTACTTC. This encodes CASSQEWVQLYEQYF.

The CDR3 loop is CASSDSGTGTGELFF. Written as DNA, the CDR3 is TGTGCCAGCAGTGACTCCGGGACAGGGACCGGGGAGCTGTTTTTT. The gene calls are TRBV6-4 and TRBJ2-2, with 9 bases aligning to TRBD1. CDR1 is MRHNA, CDR2 SNTAGT, per germline. The J segment lost 5 bases and the V segment lost 0 bases, leaving 1 base of the junction unmatched. This CDR3 is built from 15 residues.

The chain's CDR3 is CASSPGADNQPQHF. The DNA of the CDR3 is TGTGCCAGCAGCCCCGGCGCGGACAATCAGCCCCAGCATTTT. The chain uses TRBV7-8 and TRBJ1-5; no clear D gene. CDR1 is SGHVS and CDR2 is FQNEAQ in the germline V gene. With 5 bases removed from V and 3 bases from J, the gap between germline ends came to 11 bases. CDR3 length: 14 amino acids.

The chain combines TRBV6-6 with TRBJ2-7; TRBD2 agrees at 7 bases. Germline CDR1 and CDR2: MNHNY and SVGAGI (reference sequence). The ends lost 2 bases at V and 5 bases at J; junction bases unmatched: 12. This CDR3 contains 16 residues. The CDR3 DNA is TGTGCCAGCAGTTACGGTCGCGGGAGCGTAGGCAACGAGCAGTACTTC. It encodes CASSYGRGSVGNEQYF.

The chain is built from TRBV10-3 and TRBJ1-5; TRBD1 is a possible D gene (6 bases). V lost 4 bases and J lost 5, with 21 bases in between. Germline V CDR1 and CDR2: ENHRY, SYGVKD. The CDR3 sequence is 17 residues long. The CDR3 coding sequence is TGTGCCATCAGTGGGCCGGAGGGGGGGCAAAGTGATCAGCCCCAGCATTTT. It encodes CAISGPEGGQSDQPQHF.

This rearrangement joins TRBV13 to TRBJ2-7; a possible D gene is TRBD1 (5 bases). The germline V gene encodes CDR1 PRHDT and CDR2 FYEKMQ (reference sequence). V lost 0 bases and J 3 bases, leaving 9 bases between the germline ends. This CDR3 is 14 amino acids long. The CDR3: CASSLGQDNYEQYF. The CDR3 nucleotides are TGTGCCAGCAGCTTAGGACAGGACAACTACGAGCAGTACTTC.

The chain is built from TRBV5-1 and TRBJ2-7; TRBD1 agrees at 9 bases. V was clipped by 4 bases and J by 7 bases; unmatched bases: 9. The CDR3 is made up of 14 amino acids. Germline CDR1 and CDR2: SGHRS and YFSETQ. CDR3: CASSLDRGWEEQYF. In nucleotides, the CDR3 is TGCGCCAGCAGCCTGGACAGGGGTTGGGAAGAGCAGTACTTC.

The chain has TRBV27 and TRBJ2-7, with TRBD1 identical over 8 bases. CDR1 and CDR2 from the germline V gene are MNHEY and SMNVEV (reference sequence). V trimming: 6 bases; J trimming: 3 bases; junction bases outside the gene matches: 13. The length of the CDR3 is 16 residues. CDR3 DNA: TGTGCCAGCAGGACCCTGGAGGGCAGGGGGCTCTACGAGCAGTACTTC. This translates into CASRTLEGRGLYEQYF.

V gene TRBV6-1 combines with J gene TRBJ1-5; the D is unclear. The CDR3 consists of 13 residues. The V and J ends lost 2 bases and 5 bases respectively, with 7 bases between them. Germline CDR1 and CDR2: MNHNS and SASEGT. CDR3 nucleotide sequence: TGTGCCAGCAGTGAATCGTTGGATCAGCCCCAGCATTTT. Its protein is CASSESLDQPQHF.

The CDR3 nucleotides read TGTGCCAGCAGGGGCGGACAGTCGTTAGAGACCCAGTACTTC. Translated: CASRGGQSLETQYF. The V and J genes are TRBV6-6 and TRBJ2-5; TRBD1 is a possible D gene (6 bases). Trimming took off 6 bases at V and 4 bases at J, with 15 bases between the two ends. CDR3 size: 14 residues. CDR1 is MNHNY, CDR2 SVGAGI, per germline (reference sequence).

The rearrangement uses TRBV6-1 and TRBJ1-3; no reliable D call. The germline V and J ends were trimmed by 11 bases and 0 bases, with 17 bases remaining between them. The CDR3 consists of 15 residues. Germline CDR1 MNHNS, CDR2 SASEGT. The CDR3 reads CAGSGSTSSGNTIYF. CDR3 DNA: TGTGCCGGTTCCGGGTCTACAAGCTCTGGAAACACCATATATTTT.

This chain links TRBV28 with TRBJ2-5, with no clear D. CDR3 size: 15 residues. Deletions cut 2 bases from V and 1 base from J, with 11 bases between. CDR1 is MDHEN, CDR2 SYDVKM, per germline. This chain's CDR3 is CASSLVSQSQETQYF. CDR3 DNA: TGTGCCAGCAGTTTAGTTTCACAGAGCCAAGAGACCCAGTACTTC. Using reference TRBV28 and TRBJ2-5 for the parts outside the CDR3, the full variable domain is DVKVTQSSRYLVKRTGEKVFLECVQDMDHENMFWYRQDPGLGLRLIYFSYDVKMKEKGDIPEGYSVSREKKERFSLILESASTNQTSMYLCASSLVSQSQETQYFGPGTRLLVL.

The V and J genes are TRBV28 and TRBJ1-1, with D perhaps matching TRBD1 (6 bases). Trimming shortened V by 4 bases and J by 1 base, and 13 bases separated the two germline ends. This CDR3 contains 15 residues. Germline assignment: CDR1 MDHEN and CDR2 SYDVKM. The CDR3 loop reads CASSSQGLPNTEAFF. CDR3 nucleotides: TGTGCCAGCAGTTCACAGGGACTCCCGAACACTGAAGCTTTCTTT.

V usage is TRBV7-3 and J usage is TRBJ2-5, with a weak D call TRBD2 (6 bases). The CDR3 runs 14 residues. CDR1 SGHTA and CDR2 FQGTGA come from the germline V gene. Trimming removed 5 bases at V and 5 bases at J, with 15 bases between. The CDR3 DNA reads TGTGCCAGCAGCCCCATTGGAGGGGATGAGACCCAGTACTTC. It encodes CASSPIGGDETQYF.

The chain combines TRBV30 with TRBJ2-1, with 8 nucleotides matching TRBD2. The CDR3 contains 14 residues. V gave up 3 bases and J gave up 7 bases; unmatched junction bases: 8. The germline CDR1 and CDR2 sequences are GTSNPN and SVGIG (reference sequence). CDR3 DNA: TGTGCCTGGAGGTACGGGAGGGCCAGAAATGAGCAGTTCTTC. This translates into CAWRYGRARNEQFF.

CDR3 in amino acids: CASSLQGGSYNSPLHF. The DNA for the CDR3 is TGTGCCAGCAGCTTGCAGGGTGGCTCCTATAATTCACCCCTCCACTTT. The gene calls are TRBV5-4 and TRBJ1-6, with D perhaps matching TRBD1 (5 bases). The V end was cut by 1 base, the J end by 0 bases, with 8 bases between. This CDR3 region has 16 residues. Germline loops: CDR1 SGHNT, CDR2 YYREEE (reference sequence).

This sequence joins TRBV28 and TRBJ1-1, with D possibly matching TRBD1 (6 bases). CDR3 length: 15 amino acids. The germline V and J ends were trimmed by 5 bases and 11 bases, with 24 bases remaining between them. Germline V lookup: CDR1 MDHEN, CDR2 SYDVKM. CDR3 protein: CASSGPGTQPLGAFF. The DNA for the CDR3 is TGTGCCAGCAGTGGGCCCGGGACACAGCCCCTGGGGGCTTTCTTT.

This clone came up once. The chain has TRBV27 and TRBJ1-4; a possible D gene is TRBD1 (5 bases). CDR1 is MNHEY, CDR2 SMNVEV, per germline (reference sequence). Trimming cost V 0 bases and J 7 bases, with 9 bases left between them. This CDR3 comprises 14 residues. In nucleotides, the CDR3 is TGTGCCAGCAGTTTATCATTGAGGGGTGAAAAACTGTTTTTT. Translated: CASSLSLRGEKLFF.

The chain joins TRBV4-2 to TRBJ2-7; TRBD1 is a possible D gene (5 bases). The CDR3 totals 14 residues. Trimming shortened V by 1 base and J by 3 bases, and 10 bases separated the two germline ends. Germline lookup yields CDR1 LGHNA and CDR2 YNFKEQ. The chain's CDR3 is CASSQAPDIYEQYF. CDR3 coding DNA: TGTGCCAGCAGCCAAGCCCCGGACATCTACGAGCAGTACTTC.

The rearrangement joins TRBV5-1 to TRBJ2-1, with 9 bases fitting TRBD2. This CDR3 spans 15 amino acids. CDR1 and CDR2 (germline): SGHRS, YFSETQ. Trimming cost V 4 bases and J 7 bases; bases outside gene matches: 9. Here the CDR3 DNA reads TGCGCCAGCAGCCCGAGGGCTAGCGGGGATAATGAGCAGTTCTTC. It codes for CASSPRASGDNEQFF.

V usage is TRBV25-1 and J usage is TRBJ2-2; D is possibly TRBD1 (5 bases). Deletions cut 4 bases from V and 2 bases from J, with 11 bases between. Looked up from germline, CDR1 is MGHDK and CDR2 is SYGVNS. The CDR3 extends over 15 amino acids. CDR3 sequence reads: CASSVKGPNTGELFF. The CDR3 DNA follows: TGTGCCAGCAGTGTGAAGGGGCCCAACACCGGGGAGCTGTTTTTT.

This clone was found once. The rearrangement uses TRBV5-1 and TRBJ2-1; 7 bases map to TRBD1. J lost 2 bases, V lost 4 bases, and 9 bases had no gene match. CDR3 length: 16 residues. Per germline, CDR1 SGHRS and CDR2 YFSETQ. The CDR3 loop is CASSPGGISPYNEQFF. The CDR3 DNA reads as TGCGCCAGCAGCCCAGGGGGAATAAGCCCCTACAATGAGCAGTTCTTC.

V and J are TRBV5-4 and TRBJ1-2; D is uncertain. Germline-derived CDR1 and CDR2 are SGHNT and YYREEE (reference sequence). This CDR3 is 12 amino acids long. V shed 0 bases and J shed 5 bases, with 5 bases lying between them. DNA of the CDR3: TGTGCCAGCAGCTTGGGCCCATATGGCTACACCTTC. Translated: CASSLGPYGYTF.

The genes are TRBV27 and TRBJ1-5; 10 bases are a match to TRBD1. V lost 5 bases, J lost 10 bases, and 8 bases stayed unmatched. The CDR3 sequence is 14 residues long. Per the germline V gene, CDR1 is MNHEY and CDR2 is SMNVEV (reference sequence). The CDR3 nucleotides read TGTGCCAGCAGTCCTGGGACAGGGGTCGAACCCCAGCATTTT. This codes for CASSPGTGVEPQHF.

V gene TRBV7-3 combines with J gene TRBJ2-7; no reliable D call. This CDR3 region has 14 residues. Germline V gives CDR1 SGHTA, CDR2 FQGTGA. Between the trimmed V and J ends, which lost 5 bases and 6 bases, there was a span of 17 bases. CDR3 sequence: CASSRTGPESEQYF. The CDR3 DNA is TGTGCCAGCAGCCGAACGGGCCCCGAGAGCGAGCAGTACTTC.

The chain employs TRBV11-2 and TRBJ1-1, with 7 positions matching TRBD1. Germline assignment: CDR1 SGHAT and CDR2 FQNNGV. V was clipped by 0 bases and J by 3 bases; unmatched bases: 4. The CDR3 extends over 15 amino acids. The CDR3 region has the DNA TGTGCCAGCAGCTTAGAAACAGGGGTAGACACTGAAGCTTTCTTT. Amino acid sequence: CASSLETGVDTEAFF.

The chain combines TRBV9 with TRBJ1-2, with D hard to call. Trimming left V 0 bases short and J 4 bases short, with 13 bases between. The CDR3 has 15 residues. CDR1 SGDLS and CDR2 YYNGEE come from the germline V gene. The CDR3 coding sequence is TGTGCCAGCAGCGTAGAAGATCGTGCCCTCTATGGCTACACCTTC. Translation gives CASSVEDRALYGYTF.